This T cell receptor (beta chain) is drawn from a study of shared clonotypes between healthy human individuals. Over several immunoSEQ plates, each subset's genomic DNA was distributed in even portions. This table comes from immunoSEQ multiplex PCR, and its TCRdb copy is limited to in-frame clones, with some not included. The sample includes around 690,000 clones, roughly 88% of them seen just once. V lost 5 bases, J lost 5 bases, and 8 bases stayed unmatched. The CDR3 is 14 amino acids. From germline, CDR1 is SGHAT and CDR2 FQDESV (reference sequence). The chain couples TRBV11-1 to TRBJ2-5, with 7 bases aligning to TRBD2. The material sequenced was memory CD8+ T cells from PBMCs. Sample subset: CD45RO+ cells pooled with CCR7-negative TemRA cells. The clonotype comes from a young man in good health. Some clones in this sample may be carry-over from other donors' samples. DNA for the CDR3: TGTGCCAGCAGCCGGAGTCTGGGAGGGGAGACCCAGTACTTC. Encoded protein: CASSRSLGGETQYF.